This T cell receptor beta chain appears in the sequencing data of a study of control samples from healthy donors and cancer patients. Germline assignment: CDR1 SGHTA and CDR2 FQGTGA. CDR3 length equals 15 residues. The V gene end was trimmed by 5 bases and the J gene end by 5 bases; junction bases not matched to a gene: 7. Here immunoSEQ multiplex PCR was the method, and the copy in TCRdb shows in-frame clones only, minus some. The sample contains about 120,000 clones, more than 75% of which appear only once. This chain connects TRBV7-3 to TRBJ2-2; 8 bases align to TRBD2. The sequenced sample consisted of blood. The sequence was obtained from a woman in her 70s in good health. Here the CDR3 DNA reads TGTGCCAGCAGCCCCATAGCGGGGCGAACCGGGGAGCTGTTTTTT. This translates into CASSPIAGRTGELFF.